This TCR beta chain was found in a study of CD8 T cells in Susac syndrome. The RNA, about 0.5 to 1 ug, was put through reverse transcription using random hexamers. TCRdb re-called the immunoSEQ multiplex PCR reads with MiXCR, one entry per CDR3 protein. This sample has roughly 84,000 distinct CDR3 sequences, with 96% found just once. Germline V lookup: CDR1 SQVTM, CDR2 ANQGSEA. Between the trimmed V and J ends, which lost 4 bases and 7 bases, there was a span of 5 bases. The CDR3 has 10 residues. J is TRBJ2-1 and V is TRBV29-1; no clear D. The sequencing input was CD8+ T cells from PBMCs. The clonotype originates from a human donor with Susac syndrome. In DNA, the CDR3 is TGCAGCGTTGGTGGGAATGAGCAGTTCTTC. Amino acids: CSVGGNEQFF.